The sequence of this T cell receptor beta chain was determined in a study of PD-L1 blockade in urothelial cancer. Overall study: Blood samples had a median of 141,255 T cells, tens of thousands of unique TCRs, and clonality roughly 0.073.

The repertoire was sequenced with immunoSEQ multiplex PCR; TCRdb's copy has only in-frame clones and lacks some. This repertoire shows 100,000 to 150,000 clones, around 86% found once; its top ten account for roughly 2.4%. The germline gives CDR1 SGHAT, CDR2 FQNNGV. This CDR3 region has 17 residues. Trimming took 0 bases from V and 7 from J; bases not matched to a gene: 12. Time point meaning: peripheral blood 6 weeks after treatment start. The clonotype was recovered from a man in his fifties with urothelial cancer. V usage is TRBV11-2 and J usage is TRBJ2-1; TRBD1 aligns across 7 bases. Material: PBMCs, obtained around atezolizumab (anti-PD-L1) treatment. The CDR3 DNA is TGTGCCAGCAGCTTAGACCGAACAGGGGTGGGGTGGAATGAGCAGTTCTTC. This encodes CASSLDRTGVGWNEQFF.